One sample yielded the 32 T cell receptor beta chains listed below, sequenced in a study of CD8+ T cells in alopecia areata. Treatment denoted: oral pan-JAK inhibitor, 5-10 mg twice daily. Investigators isolated RNA and reverse transcribed it into cDNA to act as the sequencing template. Repertoires were generated with immunoSEQ multiplex PCR, while TCRdb's copy carries only in-frame clones and drops some. The sample yields roughly 46,000 clones, roughly two thirds seen once. This material consisted of CD8+ T cells sorted from blood, taken at week 4, from a patient treated with tofacitinib. All receptors derive from a human donor with alopecia areata.

The rearrangement uses TRBV29-1 and TRBJ2-1, with TRBD2 matching over 13 bases. The V gene's germline CDR1 is SQVTM and CDR2 ANQGSEA. J gave up 8 bases and V 7 bases, and 11 bases lay outside the gene matches. The CDR3 totals 15 residues. The CDR3 loop is CSAIRTSGGAHEQFF. The CDR3 DNA reads TGCAGCGCTATTCGTACTAGCGGGGGGGCCCATGAGCAGTTCTTC.

The chain carries TRBV11-1 and TRBJ2-7; D may be TRBD2 (5 bases). CDR1 is SGHAT and CDR2 is FQDESV in the germline V gene (reference sequence). V was shortened by 1 base and J by 4 bases, with 11 bases between the two germline ends. The CDR3 runs to 14 residues. CDR3 in amino acids: CASSLEVGEYEQYF. CDR3 nucleotides: TGTGCCAGCAGCTTAGAAGTTGGGGAGTACGAGCAGTACTTC.

This clone was found a few times. The chain carries TRBV21-1 and TRBJ2-1; TRBD2, the table's D call, was not compared with the DNA. TRBV21-1 is shown as a pseudogene. The CDR3 consists of 14 residues. CDR3 in DNA: TGTGCCAGCATGGCGGGGGGTTCTTCCAATGAGCAGTTCTTC. Its translation is CASMAGGSSNEQFF.

This chain uses TRBV7-9 with TRBJ1-5, with D perhaps TRBD1 (6 bases). Germline CDR1 reads SEHNR; CDR2 reads FQNEAQ (reference sequence). V was pared by 3 bases and J by 8 bases, with 14 bases between. CDR3 length equals 14 residues. The CDR3 DNA follows: TGTGCCAGCAGCTTTACAGGGTCCGTGGAGCCCCAGCATTTT. Translating it yields CASSFTGSVEPQHF.

This clone was observed a handful of times. This chain joins TRBV29-1 and TRBJ2-7; D remains ambiguous. CDR3 length: 11 amino acids. CDR1 SQVTM and CDR2 ANQGSEA come from the germline V gene. V lost 4 bases and J lost 1, with 5 bases in between. The CDR3 DNA is TGCAGCGTTGCGGGTTCCTACGAGCAGTACTTC. The encoded protein is CSVAGSYEQYF.

This chain uses TRBV7-3 with TRBJ1-2; maybe TRBD1 (5 bases). The V gene's germline CDR1 is SGHTA and CDR2 FQGTGA. V was pared by 3 bases and J by 10 bases, with 12 bases between. The CDR3 spans 12 residues. CDR3 coding DNA: TGTGCCAGCAGCTTGGGGACCGCCAACTACACCTTC. This gives the protein CASSLGTANYTF.

The gene calls are TRBV7-2 and TRBJ2-3, with 7 bases matching TRBD2. V shed 5 bases and J 4 bases; nucleotides not matched to a gene: 12. The CDR3 runs 16 residues. Germline CDR1 SGHTA, CDR2 FQGNSA. DNA for the CDR3: TGTGCCAGCAGCAAAGGGGAGGGGAGAGGGTCAGATACGCAGTATTTT. Encoded protein: CASSKGEGRGSDTQYF.

The chain recombines TRBV12-5 with TRBJ2-3, with D maybe TRBD1 (5 bases). The CDR3 spans 15 residues. Trimming pared 0 bases from V and 3 bases from J, leaving 10 bases between. Per the germline V gene, CDR1 is LGHNT and CDR2 is FRNRAP. Here the CDR3 DNA reads TGTGCTAGTGGTTTGGTTCCCTCAGGGACAGATACGCAGTATTTT. Its translation is CASGLVPSGTDTQYF.

The chain is built from TRBV6-5 and TRBJ2-7; TRBD2 matches 11 bases. This CDR3 is built from 14 residues. Looked up from germline, CDR1 is MNHEY and CDR2 is SVGAGI. The junction had 0 bases not matched to a gene; V was cut back by 2 bases and J by 3 bases. The CDR3 here is CASSYTSGSYEQYF. The CDR3 DNA is TGTGCCAGCAGTTACACTAGCGGGAGCTACGAGCAGTACTTC.

This clone was seen more than once but under ten times. Within the sample, other DNA sequences also encode this same CDR3. The chain links TRBV29-1 to TRBJ2-1; weak D call: TRBD2 (6 bases). V was pared by 6 bases and J by 6 bases, with 12 bases between. The CDR3 is 12 amino acids. Germline V lookup: CDR1 SQVTM, CDR2 ANQGSEA. DNA for the CDR3: TGCAGCGTCGCGGGGCAGGGCAATGAGCAGTTCTTC. The encoded protein is CSVAGQGNEQFF.

The chain is built from TRBV15 and TRBJ1-1; D is perhaps TRBD1 (6 bases). Germline assignment: CDR1 LNHNV and CDR2 YYDKDF (reference sequence). Trimming took off 3 bases at V and 3 bases at J, with 17 bases between the two ends. This CDR3 has 16 amino acids. The CDR3 sequence is CATSSGSGGSYTEAFF. The CDR3 coding sequence is TGTGCCACCAGCAGCGGTTCGGGGGGCTCGTACACTGAAGCTTTCTTT.

This clone appeared a few times. The chain recombines TRBV19 with TRBJ2-1; D gene uncertain. This CDR3 spans 11 amino acids. The ends were cut back, 3 bases at V and 7 bases at J, with 4 bases in the middle. From germline, CDR1 is LNHDA and CDR2 SQIVND (reference sequence). CDR3 nucleotide sequence: TGTGCCAGTAGTATTACTAATGAGCAGTTCTTC. The encoded protein is CASSITNEQFF.

The chain has TRBV30 and TRBJ2-7; a possible D gene is TRBD1 (5 bases). The CDR3 has 13 residues. CDR1 GTSNPN and CDR2 SVGIG come from the germline V gene (reference sequence). The V and J ends lost 7 bases and 1 base respectively, with 14 bases between them. CDR3 nucleotide sequence: TGTGCCTCCACAGGAAAAGGATCCTACGAGCAGTACTTC. Its translation is CASTGKGSYEQYF.

V usage is TRBV25-1 and J usage is TRBJ2-7; D is perhaps TRBD1 (5 bases). The CDR3 covers 15 residues. V lost 7 bases to trimming and J lost 0 bases, with 16 bases between them. Germline assignment: CDR1 MGHDK and CDR2 SYGVNS. In nucleotides, the CDR3 is TGTGCCAGCACTTTCCACCACAGGTTCTCCTACGAGCAGTACTTC. Its translation is CASTFHHRFSYEQYF.

J is TRBJ2-3 and V is TRBV4-3; the match to TRBD2 covers 7 bases. Germline values: CDR1 LGHNA, CDR2 YSLEER. Unmatched junction bases numbered 8, after V lost 0 bases and J lost 5 bases. The CDR3 contains 16 residues. CDR3 DNA sequence: TGCGCCAGCAGCCAAGACGCGGCGGGGGTGGTAGATACGCAGTATTTT. Encoded protein: CASSQDAAGVVDTQYF.

The rearrangement joins TRBV30 to TRBJ1-2, with D tentatively TRBD1 (5 bases). V lost 1 base to trimming and J lost 8 bases, with 14 bases between them. Germline V lookup: CDR1 GTSNPN, CDR2 SVGIG (reference sequence). There are 13 residues in the CDR3. The CDR3 DNA is TGTGCCTGGAGTGGGGGAAGGGGATCAGGCTACACCTTC. Its translation: CAWSGGRGSGYTF.

The chain recombines TRBV29-1 with TRBJ2-5, with 9 nucleotides matching TRBD2. With V trimmed by 4 bases and J by 5 bases, 8 bases remained unmatched. Per the germline V gene, CDR1 is SQVTM and CDR2 is ANQGSEA. This CDR3 is 14 amino acids long. CDR3 protein: CSVVWLAGPETQYF. In DNA, the CDR3 is TGCAGCGTTGTCTGGCTAGCGGGGCCGGAGACCCAGTACTTC.

As DNA, the CDR3 is TGTGCCAGCAGTCCATGGACAGGGATATCTGAGCAGTACTTC. Translating gives CASSPWTGISEQYF. The chain carries TRBV27 and TRBJ2-7; TRBD1 matches 8 bases. CDR3 size: 14 residues. Germline V gene sequence: CDR1 MNHEY, CDR2 SMNVEV (reference sequence). V was clipped by 5 bases and J by 7 bases; unmatched bases: 10.

V usage is TRBV7-8 and J usage is TRBJ1-4; D gene ambiguous. The CDR3 extends over 14 amino acids. Trimming pared 4 bases from V and 3 bases from J, leaving 9 bases between. The germline gives CDR1 SGHVS, CDR2 FQNEAQ. The CDR3 spells CASSSTTANEKLFF. The DNA of the CDR3 is TGTGCCAGCAGCTCTACGACCGCTAATGAAAAACTGTTTTTT.

V gene TRBV29-1 combines with J gene TRBJ1-1; D may be TRBD1 (6 bases). CDR3 size: 17 residues. The V end was cut by 4 bases, the J end by 4 bases, with 25 bases between. Germline V CDR1 and CDR2: SQVTM, ANQGSEA. Here the CDR3 DNA reads TGCAGCGTTGTAAGAGAGTGGGGGGGCGCTTCGAGCACTGAAGCTTTCTTT. It codes for CSVVREWGGASSTEAFF.

Only a few counts were recorded for this clone. The chain carries TRBV5-1 and TRBJ2-1; 13 positions agree with TRBD2. CDR3 length: 17 amino acids. Losses at the gene ends were 4 bases for V and 2 bases for J; bases not matched to a gene: 6. Germline V gene sequence: CDR1 SGHRS, CDR2 YFSETQ. The chain's CDR3 is CASSPRTSGGPYNEQFF. The CDR3 DNA reads TGCGCCAGCAGCCCGAGGACTAGCGGGGGTCCCTACAATGAGCAGTTCTTC.

The sample holds one count of this clone. V usage is TRBV5-6 and J usage is TRBJ2-5; 9 nucleotides match TRBD1. CDR1 and CDR2 (germline): SGHDT, YYEEEE. Trimming took 3 bases from V and 4 from J; bases not matched to a gene: 1. The CDR3 runs 13 residues. CDR3: CASSWGQGETQYF. The DNA for the CDR3 is TGTGCCAGCAGCTGGGGACAGGGAGAGACCCAGTACTTC. Variable domain in full (rest from reference TRBV5-6 and TRBJ2-5): DAGVTQSPTHLIKTRGQQVTLRCSPKSGHDTVSWYQQALGQGPQFIFQYYEEEERQRGNFPDRFSGHQFPNYSSELNVNALLLGDSALYLCASSWGQGETQYFGPGTRLLVL.

The chain links TRBV29-1 to TRBJ1-2; D ambiguous. Germline loops: CDR1 SQVTM, CDR2 ANQGSEA. The CDR3 runs 13 residues. V gave up 6 bases and J gave up 7 bases, with 18 bases separating them. The CDR3 loop reads CSVIPDNRGGYTF. The CDR3, as DNA: TGCAGCGTGATACCAGACAACCGCGGTGGCTACACCTTC.

This chain connects TRBV4-3 to TRBJ2-2; TRBD2 aligns across 8 bases. The CDR3 runs 18 residues. Germline values: CDR1 LGHNA, CDR2 YSLEER. V lost 0 bases, J lost 0 bases, and 6 bases stayed unmatched. CDR3 sequence: CASSQDRLAIANTGELFF. The CDR3 bases are TGCGCCAGCAGCCAAGATCGACTAGCGATCGCGAACACCGGGGAGCTGTTTTTT.

The chain recombines TRBV9 with TRBJ2-6; perhaps TRBD2 as D (5 bases). Germline CDR1 SGDLS, CDR2 YYNGEE. The V end was cut by 4 bases, the J end by 2 bases, with 13 bases between. The CDR3 is 16 residues long. The CDR3 sequence is CASSSDEGPGANVLTF. As DNA, the CDR3 is TGTGCCAGCAGCTCCGACGAGGGCCCTGGGGCCAACGTCCTGACTTTC.

V gene TRBV6-1 combines with J gene TRBJ2-5; 7 bases align to TRBD1. This CDR3 has 16 amino acids. J was trimmed by 1 base and V by 4 bases; bases with no gene match: 9. The germline gives CDR1 MNHNS, CDR2 SASEGT. CDR3 sequence reads: CASSADTGELQETQYF. The DNA for the CDR3 is TGTGCCAGCAGTGCGGATACAGGGGAACTCCAAGAGACCCAGTACTTC.

The gene calls are TRBV7-9 and TRBJ2-3; D is unclear. This CDR3 is 14 amino acids long. V gave up 1 base and J gave up 1 base, with 6 bases separating them. CDR1 and CDR2 from the germline V gene are SEHNR and FQNEAQ (reference sequence). CDR3 amino acids: CASSLDSGTDTQYF. The CDR3 bases are TGTGCCAGCAGCTTAGATTCGGGCACAGATACGCAGTATTTT.

With respect to this clone: A far larger clone is only one base removed, so a read error is likely. The V and J genes are TRBV9 and TRBJ2-2; 8 nucleotides match TRBD1. This CDR3 spans 14 amino acids. J lost 3 bases, V lost 5 bases, and 3 bases had no gene match. Germline-derived CDR1 and CDR2 are SGDLS and YYNGEE. This chain's CDR3 is CASSQQGDTGELFF. CDR3 in DNA: TGTGCCAGCAGTCAACAGGGGGACACCGGGGAGCTGTTTTTT.

J is TRBJ2-3 and V is TRBV27; D is ambiguous. The CDR3 extends over 12 amino acids. Trimming removed 5 bases from V and 0 bases from J, with 3 bases in between. Germline CDR1 reads MNHEY; CDR2 reads SMNVEV (reference sequence). Written as DNA, the CDR3 is TGTGCCAGCAGTAAAAGCACAGATACGCAGTATTTT. Translation: CASSKSTDTQYF.

The chain joins TRBV29-1 to TRBJ2-7; perhaps TRBD1 as D (6 bases). CDR1 SQVTM and CDR2 ANQGSEA come from the germline V gene. The CDR3 totals 14 residues. V lost 0 bases to trimming and J lost 2 bases, with 11 bases between them. The chain's CDR3 is CSVEEAGEAYEQYF. The CDR3 DNA is TGCAGCGTTGAAGAGGCAGGGGAAGCCTACGAGCAGTACTTC.

This chain uses TRBV9 with TRBJ1-2; D is unresolved. The CDR3 has 12 residues. CDR1 and CDR2 (germline): SGDLS, YYNGEE. Trimming removed 2 bases from V and 7 bases from J, with 9 bases in between. The CDR3 sequence is CASSVEGRGYTF. The CDR3 DNA sequence: TGTGCCAGCAGCGTGGAAGGCCGTGGCTACACCTTC. The whole variable domain, remainder taken from reference TRBV9 and TRBJ1-2, is DSGVTQTPKHLITATGQRVTLRCSPRSGDLSVYWYQQSLDQGLQFLIQYYNGEERAKGNILERFSAQQFPDLHSELNLSSLELGDSALYFCASSVEGRGYTFGSGTRLTVV.

This clone turned up a few times. This sequence joins TRBV4-3 and TRBJ1-1, with a possible D match to TRBD1 (5 bases). Trimming shortened V by 0 bases and J by 3 bases, and 14 bases separated the two germline ends. CDR1 LGHNA and CDR2 YSLEER come from the germline V gene. The length of the CDR3 is 16 residues. The CDR3 here is CASSQDWGLRYTEAFF. CDR3 nucleotides: TGCGCCAGCAGCCAAGATTGGGGCTTAAGGTACACTGAAGCTTTCTTT.